Below are 24 T cell receptor beta chains sequenced from a single sample in a study of cytomegalovirus exposure and HLA in healthy donors. Method: immunoSEQ multiplex PCR; TCRdb's copy keeps in-frame clones and lacks some. The sample lists fewer than 130,000 clones; around 90% were seen once. Specimen: PBMCs. Receptor source: a woman between 18 and 30 years old in good health and CMV-seronegative.

The chain joins TRBV9 to TRBJ1-5; TRBD1 matches 9 bases. The germline V gene encodes CDR1 SGDLS and CDR2 YYNGEE. Trimming took 3 bases from V and 6 from J; bases not matched to a gene: 7. There are 15 residues in the CDR3. The CDR3 region is CASSAGTGTGQPQHF. CDR3 DNA: TGTGCCAGCAGCGCGGGGACAGGGACGGGTCAGCCCCAGCATTTT.

This clone appeared once. V is TRBV6-1 and J is TRBJ2-2; D possibly corresponds to TRBD1 (5 bases). The germline gives CDR1 MNHNS, CDR2 SASEGT. Trimming removed 2 bases at V and 6 bases at J, with 10 bases between. This CDR3 region has 14 residues. Written as DNA, the CDR3 is TGTGCCAGCAGTGAAATCAGGGTCCCCGGGGAGCTGTTTTTT. Translated, it gives CASSEIRVPGELFF.

The V and J genes are TRBV5-1 and TRBJ1-6; 8 nucleotides line up with TRBD1. The CDR3 spans 15 residues. With V trimmed by 4 bases and J by 7 bases, 7 bases remained unmatched. Germline values: CDR1 SGHRS, CDR2 YFSETQ. DNA for the CDR3: TGCGCCAGCAGCCAGTCCCGGGACAGGAATTCACCCCTCCACTTT. As protein: CASSQSRDRNSPLHF.

The chain carries TRBV6-5 and TRBJ1-2, with 7 bases fitting TRBD1. Germline V gene sequence: CDR1 MNHEY, CDR2 SVGAGI. Losses at the gene ends were 1 base for V and 6 bases for J; bases not matched to a gene: 2. The CDR3 loop spans 13 amino acids. The CDR3 DNA follows: TGTGCCAGCAGTTACTTTCAGGGGGATGGCTACACCTTC. It is translated as CASSYFQGDGYTF.

The gene calls are TRBV4-1 and TRBJ2-2; 7 bases are a match to TRBD1. V lost 4 bases to trimming and J lost 4 bases; unmatched junction nucleotides: 9. CDR3 length equals 16 residues. Germline CDR1 MGHRA, CDR2 YSYEKL. CDR3 protein: CASSPTGQRGTGELFF. The CDR3 DNA reads as TGCGCCAGCAGCCCGACAGGGCAAAGAGGCACCGGGGAGCTGTTTTTT.

This clone was seen only once. This chain uses TRBV28 with TRBJ1-5; TRBD1 is a possible D gene (6 bases). Trimming cost V 8 bases and J 1 base, with 12 bases left between them. The CDR3 contains 14 residues. CDR1 MDHEN and CDR2 SYDVKM come from the germline V gene. The CDR3 nucleotides are TGTGCCAGCGTTGGGGGACACAGCAATCAGCCCCAGCATTTT. Protein: CASVGGHSNQPQHF.

V usage is TRBV4-3 and J usage is TRBJ2-3; D is ambiguous. Germline CDR1 LGHNA, CDR2 YSLEER. V gave up 2 bases and J gave up 4 bases, with 13 bases separating them. CDR3 length: 15 amino acids. CDR3 sequence (DNA): TGCGCCAGCAGCCAACGTGAGTCTCGGGCAGATACGCAGTATTTT. The encoded protein is CASSQRESRADTQYF.

The CDR3 bases are TGTGCCAGCAGCTTCGACAGGGTCACTGAAGCTTTCTTT. It is translated as CASSFDRVTEAFF. This sequence joins TRBV6-5 and TRBJ1-1; 7 bases match TRBD1. The CDR3 covers 13 residues. CDR1 MNHEY and CDR2 SVGAGI come from the germline V gene. With V trimmed by 6 bases and J by 4 bases, 5 bases remained unmatched.

The chain combines TRBV28 with TRBJ1-1, with a possible D match to TRBD1 (6 bases). Between the trimmed V and J ends, which lost 6 bases and 2 bases, there was a span of 10 bases. The CDR3 runs to 13 residues. Germline CDR1 reads MDHEN; CDR2 reads SYDVKM. CDR3 bases: TGTGCCAGCAGACAGGGATTTAACACTGAAGCTTTCTTT. It is translated as CASRQGFNTEAFF.

On this clone: At one end the junction does not follow the germline gene, possibly because of a read error. CDR3 bases: TGCGCCAGCAGCCAAACCAGGGGACTAGCGGGGGGGCCCGGTAACTTC. It is translated as CASSQTRGLAGGPGNF. V gene TRBV4-1 combines with J gene TRBJ2-4; 16 bases agree with TRBD2. Germline V gene sequence: CDR1 MGHRA, CDR2 YSYEKL. The CDR3 has 16 residues.

The chain couples TRBV18 to TRBJ2-7; weak D call: TRBD1 (6 bases). Per germline, CDR1 KGHSH and CDR2 LQKENI. V lost 4 bases to trimming and J lost 0 bases, with 10 bases between them. The CDR3 runs 14 residues. The CDR3: CASSLDRNSYEQYF. In DNA, the CDR3 is TGTGCCAGCTCACTAGACAGGAACTCCTACGAGCAGTACTTC.

This clone appeared once. The chain recombines TRBV9 with TRBJ2-2; 8 bases agree with TRBD2. After removal of 5 bases from V and 5 bases from J, the junction contained 8 bases not matched to a gene. There are 15 residues in the CDR3. The V gene's germline CDR1 is SGDLS and CDR2 YYNGEE. The CDR3 loop is CASRPSGSGTGELFF. The CDR3 coding sequence is TGTGCCAGCAGACCCAGCGGGAGCGGAACCGGGGAGCTGTTTTTT.

Written as DNA, the CDR3 is TGTGCCAGCAGTTACTCGGCAGGGGCTGGGCACTATGGCTACACCTTC. Translation: CASSYSAGAGHYGYTF. The chain joins TRBV6-5 to TRBJ1-2, with D perhaps TRBD1 (6 bases). CDR1 MNHEY and CDR2 SVGAGI come from the germline V gene. The CDR3 is 16 residues long. Deletions cut 0 bases from V and 3 bases from J, with 14 bases between.

The J gene is TRBJ2-1, the V gene TRBV28; 13 nucleotides match TRBD2. V lost 4 bases, J lost 4 bases, and 16 bases stayed unmatched. Germline V CDR1 and CDR2: MDHEN, SYDVKM. The CDR3 has 20 residues. The CDR3 is CASSSPATSGRAHRYNEQFF. As DNA, the CDR3 is TGTGCCAGCAGTTCCCCCGCTACTAGCGGGAGGGCCCATCGTTACAATGAGCAGTTCTTC. Variable domain in full (rest from reference TRBV28 and TRBJ2-1): DVKVTQSSRYLVKRTGEKVFLECVQDMDHENMFWYRQDPGLGLRLIYFSYDVKMKEKGDIPEGYSVSREKKERFSLILESASTNQTSMYLCASSSPATSGRAHRYNEQFFGPGTRLTVL.

The genes are TRBV6-1 and TRBJ1-3; D is unresolved. Germline assignment: CDR1 MNHNS and CDR2 SASEGT. This CDR3 spans 16 amino acids. V was cut by 2 bases and J by 0 bases, with 11 bases left in between. Written as DNA, the CDR3 is TGTGCCAGCAGTGAAATCTCGGGGAGCTCTGGAAACACCATATATTTT. Residues: CASSEISGSSGNTIYF.

This rearrangement joins TRBV18 to TRBJ2-7; 7 bases map to TRBD2. The length of the CDR3 is 14 residues. V shed 2 bases and J 5 bases; nucleotides not matched to a gene: 6. CDR1 and CDR2 (germline): KGHSH, LQKENI. CDR3 amino acids: CASSPGGSAHEQYF. The CDR3 DNA sequence: TGTGCCAGCTCACCAGGCGGGAGTGCCCACGAGCAGTACTTC.

This clone was recorded only once. CDR3 nucleotides: TGTGCCAGCAGTGATCCCCCACGGAGATATAGCAATCAGCCCCAGCATTTT. Encoded protein: CASSDPPRRYSNQPQHF. V usage is TRBV2 and J usage is TRBJ1-5; D is unclear. The CDR3 has 17 amino acids. V was shortened by 3 bases and J by 0 bases, with 15 bases between the two germline ends. Germline-derived CDR1 and CDR2 are SNHLY and FYNNEI. The full variable domain, completed using reference TRBV2 and TRBJ1-5, is EPEVTQTPSHQVTQMGQEVILRCVPISNHLYFYWYRQILGQKVEFLVSFYNNEISEKSEIFDDQFSVERPDGSNFTLKIRSTKLEDSAMYFCASSDPPRRYSNQPQHFGDGTRLSIL.

A word on this clone: Compared with germline, one end of the junction differs, possibly owing to a read error. The chain joins TRBV2 to TRBJ1-4; D not resolved. The CDR3 has 13 residues. Germline V gives CDR1 SNHLY, CDR2 FYNNEI. CDR3 residues: CASRAFTTEKLFF. CDR3 DNA sequence: TGTGCCAGCAGGGCCTTTACTACTGAAAAACTGTTTTTT.

V usage is TRBV28 and J usage is TRBJ2-1; 11 nucleotides line up with TRBD2. The germline V gene encodes CDR1 MDHEN and CDR2 SYDVKM. The ends lost 2 bases at V and 5 bases at J; junction bases unmatched: 2. The CDR3 is 15 residues long. CDR3 DNA: TGTGCCAGCAGTTTAGTACTAGCGGGAGACAATGAGCAGTTCTTC. It codes for CASSLVLAGDNEQFF.

The table lists this clone with a count of one. The rearrangement uses TRBV5-4 and TRBJ2-5; 11 bases line up with TRBD2. The ends lost 0 bases at V and 4 bases at J; junction bases unmatched: 5. This CDR3 comprises 16 residues. The germline gives CDR1 SGHNT, CDR2 YYREEE (reference sequence). CDR3 protein: CASSLALLAGGETQYF. The CDR3 region has the DNA TGTGCCAGCAGCTTGGCCCTTCTAGCGGGAGGAGAGACCCAGTACTTC.

V usage is TRBV9 and J usage is TRBJ1-1, with D possibly being TRBD1 (6 bases). Germline V gene data show CDR1 as SGDLS and CDR2 as YYNGEE. CDR3 length: 15 amino acids. Trimming stripped 4 bases from V and 4 bases from J, with 17 bases between. The CDR3 here is CASSPGGAGGTEAFF. In DNA form, the CDR3 reads TGTGCCAGCAGCCCGGGGGGGGCTGGTGGCACTGAAGCTTTCTTT.

This chain connects TRBV5-4 to TRBJ1-6; 11 bases align to TRBD1. The CDR3 spans 13 residues. Germline CDR1 and CDR2: SGHNT and YYREEE (reference sequence). The trim removed 3 bases at V and 15 bases at J, leaving 5 bases unmatched. CDR3 nucleotides: TGTGCCAGCAGCTGGACAGGGGGCACACTCCTCCACTTT. It encodes CASSWTGGTLLHF. Filled out from reference TRBV5-4 and TRBJ1-6, the complete variable domain reads ETGVTQSPTHLIKTRGQQVTLRCSSQSGHNTVSWYQQALGQGPQFIFQYYREEENGRGNFPPRFSGLQFPNYSSELNVNALELDDSALYLCASSWTGGTLLHFGNGTRLTVT.

V and J are TRBV5-6 and TRBJ2-2, with 9 bases matching TRBD2. J was trimmed by 8 bases and V by 4 bases; bases with no gene match: 9. Looked up from germline, CDR1 is SGHDT and CDR2 is YYEEEE. The CDR3 is 15 amino acids. The CDR3 protein is CASSLILAGSGELFF. The CDR3 nucleotides are TGTGCCAGCAGCCTCATCCTAGCGGGATCTGGGGAGCTGTTTTTT.

The gene calls are TRBV28 and TRBJ2-6; 7 nucleotides align to TRBD1. This CDR3 region has 17 residues. CDR1 is MDHEN, CDR2 SYDVKM, per germline. The J segment lost 0 bases and the V segment lost 5 bases, leaving 7 bases of the junction unmatched. The CDR3 DNA reads as TGTGCCAGCAGTGAGACAGGGATTAGCTCTGGGGCCAACGTCCTGACTTTC. Its translation: CASSETGISSGANVLTF.